The rows below give T cell receptor beta chains drawn from one sample of a study of blood T cell repertoires in COVID-19. TCRdb's copy holds only in-frame clones and misses some; the assay was immunoSEQ multiplex PCR. The data hold roughly 410,000 clones, with approximately 89% observed a single time. Sequenced sample: peripheral blood. The receptors stem from a woman in her thirties or forties with COVID-19, enrolled during active disease. The CDR3 runs from the conserved cysteine through the conserved F or W. D genes are given only for firm matches. Clone size, where shown, is once, few, many, or a class for clones that have expanded.

V	D	size	J	DNA	CDR3
TRBV28	-	-	TRBJ1-1	TGTGCCAGCAGACTTAACAGGGAAGCTTTCTTT	CASRLNREAFF
TRBV24-1	TRBD2	-	TRBJ2-5	TGTGCCACCGGGGGGATAGCGGGAGTCCCAGAGACCCAGTACTTC	CATGGIAGVPETQYF
TRBV19	TRBD1	-	TRBJ1-4	TGTGCCAGTAGTACCTATCGTCGGGACAGGGTGTCTGAAAAACTGTTTTTT	CASSTYRRDRVSEKLFF
TRBV7-2	-	once	TRBJ2-3	TGTGCCAGCAGCGCCCAGGTCTCCCAACTAGGAACAGATACGCAGTATTTT	CASSAQVSQLGTDTQYF
TRBV9	-	-	TRBJ1-4	TGTGCCAGCAGCGTACAGGGGATGGGTGAAAAACTGTTTTTT	CASSVQGMGEKLFF
TRBV5-5	TRBD1	once	TRBJ2-1	TGTGCCAGCAGCTTGGAGGGGACAGGGGCCTACAATGAGCAGTTCTTC	CASSLEGTGAYNEQFF
TRBV9	TRBD1	-	TRBJ1-3	TGTGCCAGCAGCGGACAGGGGGCTGGTGGAAACACCATATATTTT	CASSGQGAGGNTIYF
TRBV2	-	-	TRBJ1-1	TGTGCCAGCAGTGATTTGACAGTGAACACTGAAGCTTTCTTT	CASSDLTVNTEAFF
TRBV2	-	-	TRBJ1-1	TGTGCCAGCAGACAGGGATCCACTGAAGCTTTCTTT	CASRQGSTEAFF
TRBV28	-	once	TRBJ1-2	TGTGCCAGCGGGACTGAGCGAGGGAGAACCTTC	CASGTERGRTF
TRBV19	-	-	TRBJ1-2	TGTGCCAGTAGTGCCATGTCGGGACATTACTATGGCTACACCTTC	CASSAMSGHYYGYTF
TRBV2	-	-	TRBJ1-1	TGTGCCAGCAGCCTCAGGGGTGGCAACACTGAAGCTTTCTTT	CASSLRGGNTEAFF
TRBV4-3	TRBD2	-	TRBJ2-5	TGCGCCAGCAGCCACACGGGGGGGCAAGAGACCCAGTACTTC	CASSHTGGQETQYF
TRBV19	TRBD1	-	TRBJ1-4	TGTGCCAGTGCCGGACAGGGGAATGAAAAACTGTTTTTT	CASAGQGNEKLFF
TRBV7-2	-	-	TRBJ1-5	TGTGCCAGCAGCTTAGATTCCGGCACCATACAGGGTATGCAGCCCCAGCATTTT	CASSLDSGTIQGMQPQHF
TRBV9	TRBD1	-	TRBJ2-2	TGTGCCAGCAGCATATACGACAGGGGAGAGGTGTTTTTT	CASSIYDRGEVFF
TRBV7-2	-	-	TRBJ2-7	TGTGCCAGCAGCCCAGACAGGTTCCCCTACGAGCAGTACTTC	CASSPDRFPYEQYF
TRBV7-9	-	-	TRBJ2-5	TGTGCCAGCAGCCTCCTCGCCGTAGAGGTGGAGACCCAGTACTTC	CASSLLAVEVETQYF
TRBV30	-	-	TRBJ1-2	TGTGCCTGGAGTCTAGGGGGTGGCGGGGGCTACACCTTC	CAWSLGGGGGYTF
TRBV5-1	-	-	TRBJ1-1	TGCGCCAGCAGCTTGGAGACCCCGGGCACTGAAGCTTTCTTT	CASSLETPGTEAFF
TRBV5-1	TRBD1	-	TRBJ2-2	TGCGCCAGCAGCTTACCGGGACAGGGGGAAAACACCGGGGAGCTGTTTTTT	CASSLPGQGENTGELFF
TRBV19	-	-	TRBJ1-2	TGTGCCAGTAATATTCAACTCGGGGGCTATGGCTACACCTTC	CASNIQLGGYGYTF